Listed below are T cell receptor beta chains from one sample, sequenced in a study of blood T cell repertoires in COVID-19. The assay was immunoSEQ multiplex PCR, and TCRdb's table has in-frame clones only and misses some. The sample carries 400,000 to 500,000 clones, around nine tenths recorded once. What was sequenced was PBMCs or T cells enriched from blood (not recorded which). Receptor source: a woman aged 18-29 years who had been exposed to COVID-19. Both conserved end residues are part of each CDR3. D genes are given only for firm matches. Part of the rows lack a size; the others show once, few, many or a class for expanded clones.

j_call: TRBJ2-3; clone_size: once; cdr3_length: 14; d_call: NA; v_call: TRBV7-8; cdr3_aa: CASSFFSGTDTQYF; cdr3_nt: TGTGCCAGCAGCTTCTTTTCGGGCACAGATACGCAGTATTTT
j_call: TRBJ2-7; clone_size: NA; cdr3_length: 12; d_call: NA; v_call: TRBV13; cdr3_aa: CASSTRTYEQYF; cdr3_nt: TGTGCCAGCAGTACGAGAACTTACGAGCAGTACTTC
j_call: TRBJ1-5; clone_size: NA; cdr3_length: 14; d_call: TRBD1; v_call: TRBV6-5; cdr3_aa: CASSMGQLNQPQHF; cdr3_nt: TGTGCCAGCAGCATGGGACAGCTCAATCAGCCCCAGCATTTT
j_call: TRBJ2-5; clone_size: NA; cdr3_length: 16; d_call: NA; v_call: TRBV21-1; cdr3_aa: CASSKASTGGRETQYF; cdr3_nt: TGTGCCAGCAGCAAAGCGTCCACAGGGGGAAGGGAGACCCAGTACTTC
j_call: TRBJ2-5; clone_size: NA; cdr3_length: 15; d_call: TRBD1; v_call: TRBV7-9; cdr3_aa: CASSLGTGVRKTQYF; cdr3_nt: TGTGCCAGCAGCTTAGGGACAGGGGTTCGAAAGACCCAGTACTTC
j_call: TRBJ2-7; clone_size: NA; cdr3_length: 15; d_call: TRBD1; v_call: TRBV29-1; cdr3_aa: CSVAREWDSSYEQYF; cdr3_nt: TGCAGCGTCGCGCGTGAATGGGACAGCTCCTACGAGCAGTACTTC
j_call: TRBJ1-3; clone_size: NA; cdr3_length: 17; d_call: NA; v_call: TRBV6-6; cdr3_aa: CASSQSDRFFSGNTIYF; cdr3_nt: TGTGCCAGCAGTCAAAGTGACAGGTTCTTCTCTGGAAACACCATATATTTT
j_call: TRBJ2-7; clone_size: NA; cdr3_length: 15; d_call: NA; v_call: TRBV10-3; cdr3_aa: CAISDSPLATYEQYF; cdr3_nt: TGTGCCATCAGTGATTCTCCGCTAGCGACCTACGAGCAGTACTTC
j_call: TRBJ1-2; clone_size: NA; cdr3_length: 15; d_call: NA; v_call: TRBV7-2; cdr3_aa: CASSLRGGANYGYTF; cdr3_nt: TGTGCCAGCAGCTTAAGGGGGGGTGCTAACTATGGCTACACCTTC
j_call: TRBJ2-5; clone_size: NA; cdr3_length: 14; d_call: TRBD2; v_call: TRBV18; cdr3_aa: CASSPGLQEETQYF; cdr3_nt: TGTGCCAGCTCCCCGGGACTACAAGAAGAGACCCAGTACTTC
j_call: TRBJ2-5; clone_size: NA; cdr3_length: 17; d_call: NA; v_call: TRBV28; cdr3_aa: CASRPPAGTGYQETQYF; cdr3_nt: TGTGCCAGCAGACCTCCAGCGGGGACAGGTTACCAAGAGACCCAGTACTTC
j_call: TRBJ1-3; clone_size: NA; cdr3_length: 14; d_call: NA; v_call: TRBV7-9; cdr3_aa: CASSLETEGNTIYF; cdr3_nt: TGTGCCAGCAGCTTAGAAACAGAAGGAAACACCATATATTTT
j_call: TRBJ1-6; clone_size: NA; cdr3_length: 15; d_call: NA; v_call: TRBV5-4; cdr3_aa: CASSLRQDYNSPLHF; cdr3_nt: TGTGCCAGCAGCTTGAGGCAGGATTATAATTCACCCCTCCACTTT
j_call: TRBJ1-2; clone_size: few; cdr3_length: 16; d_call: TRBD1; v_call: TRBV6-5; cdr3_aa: CASSYSGTGANYGYTF; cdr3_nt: TGTGCCAGCAGTTACTCGGGGACAGGAGCTAACTATGGCTACACCTTC
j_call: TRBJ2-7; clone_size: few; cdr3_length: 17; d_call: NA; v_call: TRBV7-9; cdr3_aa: CASSREGLFAAACEQYF; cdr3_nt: TGTGCCAGCAGCCGAGAGGGATTGTTTGCCGCGGCCTGCGAGCAGTACTTC
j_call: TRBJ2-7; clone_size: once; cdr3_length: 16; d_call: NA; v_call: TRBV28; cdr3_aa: CASSLGGLPSSYEQYF; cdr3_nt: TGTGCCAGCAGTTTGGGTGGACTACCGAGCTCCTACGAGCAGTACTTC
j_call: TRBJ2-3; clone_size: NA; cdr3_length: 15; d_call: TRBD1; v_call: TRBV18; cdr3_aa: CASSPPRGHPDTQYF; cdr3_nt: TGTGCCAGCTCACCACCCAGGGGGCATCCAGATACGCAGTATTTT
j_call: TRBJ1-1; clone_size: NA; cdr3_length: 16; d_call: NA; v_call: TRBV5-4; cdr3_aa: CASSSQTGGLGTEAFF; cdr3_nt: TGTGCCAGCAGCTCCCAAACGGGGGGGTTGGGCACTGAAGCTTTCTTT
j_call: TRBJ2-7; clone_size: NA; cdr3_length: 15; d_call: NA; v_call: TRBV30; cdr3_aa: CAWSVRQGPSYEQYF; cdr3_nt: TGTGCCTGGAGTGTACGTCAGGGGCCCTCCTACGAGCAGTACTTC
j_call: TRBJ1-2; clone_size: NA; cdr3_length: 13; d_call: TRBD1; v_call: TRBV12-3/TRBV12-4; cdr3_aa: CASRSTGNYGYTF; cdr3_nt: TGTGCCAGCAGGTCGACAGGGAACTATGGCTACACCTTC
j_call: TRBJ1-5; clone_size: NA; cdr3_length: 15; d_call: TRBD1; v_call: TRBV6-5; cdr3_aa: CASKVTRDSNQPQHF; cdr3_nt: TGTGCCAGCAAGGTAACCCGGGACAGTAATCAGCCCCAGCATTTT
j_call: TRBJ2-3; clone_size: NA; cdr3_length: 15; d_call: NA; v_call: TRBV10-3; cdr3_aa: CAISDPAASTDTQYF; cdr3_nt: TGTGCCATCAGTGACCCAGCGGCCAGCACAGATACGCAGTATTTT
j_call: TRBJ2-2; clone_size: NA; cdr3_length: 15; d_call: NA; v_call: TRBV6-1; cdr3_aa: CASSGARRYTGELFF; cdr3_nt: TGTGCCAGCAGTGGGGCTCGGAGGTACACCGGGGAGCTGTTTTTT
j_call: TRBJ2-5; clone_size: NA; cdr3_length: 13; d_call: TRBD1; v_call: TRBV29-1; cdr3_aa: CSKSTGAGETQYF; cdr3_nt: TGCAGCAAGAGTACAGGGGCCGGGGAGACCCAGTACTTC
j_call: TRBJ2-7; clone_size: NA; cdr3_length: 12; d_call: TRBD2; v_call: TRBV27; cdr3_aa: CASRLLAGEQYF; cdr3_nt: TGTGCCAGCAGATTACTAGCGGGCGAGCAGTACTTC
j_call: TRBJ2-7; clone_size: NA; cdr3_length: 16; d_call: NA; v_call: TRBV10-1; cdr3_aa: CASSEDEGLVYYEQYF; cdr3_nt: TGCGCCAGCAGTGAAGATGAGGGATTGGTCTACTACGAGCAGTACTTC
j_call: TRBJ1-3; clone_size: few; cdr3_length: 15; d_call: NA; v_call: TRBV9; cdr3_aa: CASSDRLSSGNTIYF; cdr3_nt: TGTGCCAGCAGCGACAGGCTGAGCTCTGGAAACACCATATATTTT
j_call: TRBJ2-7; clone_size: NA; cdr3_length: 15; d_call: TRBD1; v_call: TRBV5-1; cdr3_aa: CASSFTGTGTYEQYF; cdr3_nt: TGCGCCAGCAGCTTTACCGGGACAGGTACCTACGAGCAGTACTTC
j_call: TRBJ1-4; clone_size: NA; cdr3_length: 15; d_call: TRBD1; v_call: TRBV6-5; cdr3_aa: CASSYGDRVNEKLFF; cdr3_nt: TGTGCCAGCAGTTACGGGGACAGGGTTAATGAAAAACTGTTTTTT
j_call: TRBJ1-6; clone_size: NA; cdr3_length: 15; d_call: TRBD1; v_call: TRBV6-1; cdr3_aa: CASSERDSLNSPLHF; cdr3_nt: TGTGCCAGCAGTGAACGGGACAGCCTGAATTCACCCCTCCACTTT
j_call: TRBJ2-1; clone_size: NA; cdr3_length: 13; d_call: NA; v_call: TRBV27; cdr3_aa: CASGFSSYNEQFF; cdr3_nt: TGTGCCAGCGGTTTTAGCTCCTACAATGAGCAGTTCTTC
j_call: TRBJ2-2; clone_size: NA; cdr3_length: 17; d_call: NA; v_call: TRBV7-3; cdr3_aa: CASSLKGGPANTGELFF; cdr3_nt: TGTGCCAGCAGCTTAAAAGGCGGGCCAGCGAACACCGGGGAGCTGTTTTTT
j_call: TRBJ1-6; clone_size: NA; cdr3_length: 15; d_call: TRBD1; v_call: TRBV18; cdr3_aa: CASSPVGQGTSPLHF; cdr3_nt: TGTGCCAGCTCACCGGTAGGACAGGGAACTTCACCCCTCCACTTT
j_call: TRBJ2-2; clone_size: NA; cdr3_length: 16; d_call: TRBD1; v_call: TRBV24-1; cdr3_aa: CATSDSGTGTTGELFF; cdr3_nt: TGTGCCACCAGTGATTCAGGGACAGGGACCACCGGGGAGCTGTTTTTT